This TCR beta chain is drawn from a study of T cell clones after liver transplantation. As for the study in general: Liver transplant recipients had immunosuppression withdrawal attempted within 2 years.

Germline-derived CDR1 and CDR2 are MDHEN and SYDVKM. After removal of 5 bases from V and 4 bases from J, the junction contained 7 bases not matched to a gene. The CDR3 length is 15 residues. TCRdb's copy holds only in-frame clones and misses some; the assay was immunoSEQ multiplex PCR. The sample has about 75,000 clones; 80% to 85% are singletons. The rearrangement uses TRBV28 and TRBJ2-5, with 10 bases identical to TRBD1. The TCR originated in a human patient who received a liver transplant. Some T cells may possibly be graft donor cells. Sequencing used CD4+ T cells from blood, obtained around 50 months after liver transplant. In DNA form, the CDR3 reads TGTGCCAGCAGTCCTGGGACAGGGGCGGGAGAGACCCAGTACTTC. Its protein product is CASSPGTGAGETQYF. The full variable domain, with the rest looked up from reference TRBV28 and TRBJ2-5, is DVKVTQSSRYLVKRTGEKVFLECVQDMDHENMFWYRQDPGLGLRLIYFSYDVKMKEKGDIPEGYSVSREKKERFSLILESASTNQTSMYLCASSPGTGAGETQYFGPGTRLLVL.